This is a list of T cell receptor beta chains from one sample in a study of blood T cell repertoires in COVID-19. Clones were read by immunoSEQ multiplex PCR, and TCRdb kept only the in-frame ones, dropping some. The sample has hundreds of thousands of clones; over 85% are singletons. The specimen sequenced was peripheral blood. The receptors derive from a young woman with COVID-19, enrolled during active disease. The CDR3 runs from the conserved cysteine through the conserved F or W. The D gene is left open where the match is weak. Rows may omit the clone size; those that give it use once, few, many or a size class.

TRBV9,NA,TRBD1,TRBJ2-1,TGTGCCAGCAGCGGGGGACAGACCTACAATGAGCAGTTCTTC,CASSGGQTYNEQFF
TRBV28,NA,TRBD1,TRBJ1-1,TGTGCCAGCAGAACAGGGGCCCCTGAAGCTTTCTTT,CASRTGAPEAFF
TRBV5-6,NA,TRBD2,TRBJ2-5,TGTGCCAGCATGCTACTAGCGGGGAAGAGAGAGACCCAGTACTTC,CASMLLAGKRETQYF
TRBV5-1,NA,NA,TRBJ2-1,TGCGCCAGCCACGGCGGGCCGGGATTCAATGAGCAGTTCTTC,CASHGGPGFNEQFF
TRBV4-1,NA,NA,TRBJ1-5,TGCGCCAGCAGCCCCCTTCAGGGGCAGCCCCAGCATTTT,CASSPLQGQPQHF
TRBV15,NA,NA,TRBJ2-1,TGTGCCACCAGCACGGCGGGGGCCTACTCCTACAATGAGCAGTTCTTC,CATSTAGAYSYNEQFF
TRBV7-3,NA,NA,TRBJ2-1,TGTGCCAGCACCCTGAAATTCTGGAGCTCCTACAATGAGCAGTTCTTC,CASTLKFWSSYNEQFF
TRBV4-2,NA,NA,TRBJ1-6,TGTGCCAGCTCAAGTACTCGCTCCTATAATTCACCCCTCCACTTT,CASSSTRSYNSPLHF
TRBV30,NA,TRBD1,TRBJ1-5,TGTGCCTGGAGTGGGGGGACAGGGGGCTTGAATCAGCCCCAGCATTTT,CAWSGGTGGLNQPQHF
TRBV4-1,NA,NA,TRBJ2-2,TGCGCCAGCAGCCAAGGGGCAGGTCCCACCGGGGAGCTGTTTTTT,CASSQGAGPTGELFF
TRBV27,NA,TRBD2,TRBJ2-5,TGTGCCAGCAGCCCCCACCCCTCCGGACTAGTGGCAGAGACCCAGTACTTC,CASSPHPSGLVAETQYF
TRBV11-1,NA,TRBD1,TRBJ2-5,TGTGCCAGCAGCCGGGGACAGGGGGAGACCCAGTACTTC,CASSRGQGETQYF
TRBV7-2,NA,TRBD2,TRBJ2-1,TGTGCCAGCAGCTCCGGGGGGGAACGCAATGAGCAGTTCTTC,CASSSGGERNEQFF
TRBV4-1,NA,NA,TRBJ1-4,TGCGCCAGCAGCCACTCTGGGACACTTAATGAAAAACTGTTTTTT,CASSHSGTLNEKLFF
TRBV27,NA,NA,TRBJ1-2,TGTGCCAGCAGTTCGGGAGGAGGGTCTGGCTACACCTTC,CASSSGGGSGYTF
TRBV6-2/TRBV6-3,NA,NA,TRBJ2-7,TGTGCCAGCAGTACAGGTTGGGGGGCCTACGAGCAGTACTTC,CASSTGWGAYEQYF
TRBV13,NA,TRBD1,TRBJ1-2,TGTGCCAGCAGCTTAACCAGGGGGAACGGCTACACCTTC,CASSLTRGNGYTF
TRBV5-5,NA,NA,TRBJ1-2,TGTGCCAGCAGCTATGGCGGGGCCTTGGTCGATGGCGGCTACACCTTC,CASSYGGALVDGGYTF
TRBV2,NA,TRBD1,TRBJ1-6,TGTGCCAGCAGTCTCCGGACAGGGGGGAATTCACCCCTCCACTTT,CASSLRTGGNSPLHF
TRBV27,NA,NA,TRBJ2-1,TGTGCCAGCAGTTTTGAGGTGGCTACCTACAATGAGCAGTTCTTC,CASSFEVATYNEQFF
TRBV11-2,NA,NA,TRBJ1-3,TGTGCCAGCAGCTTAGCAGTCTCTGGAAACACCATATATTTT,CASSLAVSGNTIYF
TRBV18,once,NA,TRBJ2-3,TGTGCCAGCTCACCACCGACGGGTAATACGCAGTATTTT,CASSPPTGNTQYF
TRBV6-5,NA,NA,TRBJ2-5,TGTGCCAGCAGTTACTCTGGGGACTCAAAAGAAGAGACCCAGTACTTC,CASSYSGDSKEETQYF
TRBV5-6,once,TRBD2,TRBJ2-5,TGTGCCAGCAGCTCACGTAGTAGCGGGGGGGCGGAGACCCAGTACTTC,CASSSRSSGGAETQYF
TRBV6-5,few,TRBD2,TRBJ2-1,TGTGCCGGCGGGACTAGCGGCCACAATGAGCAGTTCTTC,CAGGTSGHNEQFF
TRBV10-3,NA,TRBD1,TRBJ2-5,TGTGCCATCAGTGCGGGGACAGCCCAAGACCAAGAGACCCAGTACTTC,CAISAGTAQDQETQYF
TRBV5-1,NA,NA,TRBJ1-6,TGCGCCAGCAGCTTGGATCGGAATTCACCCCTCCACTTT,CASSLDRNSPLHF
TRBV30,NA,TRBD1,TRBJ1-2,TGTGCCTGGACGCAGGGGGCGATCTATGGCTACACCTTC,CAWTQGAIYGYTF
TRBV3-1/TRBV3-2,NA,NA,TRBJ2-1,TGTGCCAGCAGCCAAGATGCTACGATACAGGAGCAGTTCTTC,CASSQDATIQEQFF
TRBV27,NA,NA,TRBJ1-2,TGTGCCAGCAGTCACGTAGGAGCTTATGGCTACACCTTC,CASSHVGAYGYTF
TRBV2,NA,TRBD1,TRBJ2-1,TGTGCCAGCAGTCTCCACAGGGGCTACAATGAGCAGTTCTTC,CASSLHRGYNEQFF
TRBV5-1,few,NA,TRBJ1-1,TGCGCCAGCAGCTTGGACATTGACACTGAAGCTTTCTTT,CASSLDIDTEAFF
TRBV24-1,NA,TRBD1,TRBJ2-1,TGTGCCACCAATCGGGGACAGGGGAATGAGCAGTTCTTC,CATNRGQGNEQFF
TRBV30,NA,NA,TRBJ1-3,TGTGCCTGGAGTTCCACAGGCGCTGGAAACACCATATATTTT,CAWSSTGAGNTIYF
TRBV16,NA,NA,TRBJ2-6,TGTGCCAGCAGCGGCCTGGGGCAGCCCTTCTCTGGGGCCAACGTCCTGACTTTC,CASSGLGQPFSGANVLTF
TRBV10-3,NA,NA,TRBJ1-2,TGTGCCATCAGCGGCCGGTTAGGGGATTATGGCTACACCTTC,CAISGRLGDYGYTF
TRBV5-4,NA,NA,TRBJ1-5,TGTGCCAGCAGCTTGGCCAGAGGGTTGAATTCCAATCAGCCCCAGCATTTT,CASSLARGLNSNQPQHF
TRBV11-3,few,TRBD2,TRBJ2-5,TGTGCCAGCAGCTTAACGCGGGGGTTCCGGGAGACCCAGTACTTC,CASSLTRGFRETQYF
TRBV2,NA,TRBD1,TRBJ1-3,TGTGCCAGCACCTACCTTTTGACAGGGCAGGAAAACACCATATATTTT,CASTYLLTGQENTIYF
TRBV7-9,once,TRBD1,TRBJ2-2,TGTGCCAGCAGCCCGTTTGGACAGGGGAGCACCGGGGAGCTGTTTTTT,CASSPFGQGSTGELFF
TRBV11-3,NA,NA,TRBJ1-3,TGTGCCAGCAGCCCTTTTAAAGGGCGGGGGGCACACGGAAACACCATATATTTT,CASSPFKGRGAHGNTIYF
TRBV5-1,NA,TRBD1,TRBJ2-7,TGCGCCAGCAGCTTACCGGGACAGCTGTACTTC,CASSLPGQLYF
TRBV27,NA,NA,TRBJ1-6,TGTGCCAGCCGATCAGGGGTCAATTCACCCCTCCACTTT,CASRSGVNSPLHF
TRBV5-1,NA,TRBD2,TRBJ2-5,TGCGCCAGCAGCTTGGCACTAGGAGGGAGGGCCCAGTACTTC,CASSLALGGRAQYF